The 15 T cell receptor beta chains presented below share a single source sample, sequenced in a study of blood T cell repertoires in COVID-19 (dated by TCRdb to the early 2020s). Libraries were constructed by the immunoSEQ multiplex PCR assay. As stored in TCRdb, this immuneACCESS dataset retains in-frame rearrangements with V and J assigned. A fraction of the clones does not appear; measured against another copy, unresolved V genes explain less than half of the discrepancy, and the remainder lacks a known reason. The sample contains about 140,000 clones, around 83% of them found a single time. About 8% of the sample is held by the ten biggest clonotypes. Material for sequencing was peripheral blood. Receptor source: a woman in her fifties or sixties with acute or convalescent COVID-19.

The gene calls are TRBV19 and TRBJ2-5; D is perhaps TRBD2 (6 bases). The CDR3 covers 15 residues. CDR1 and CDR2 (germline): LNHDA, SQIVND (reference sequence). Trimming cost V 5 bases and J 1 base, with 14 bases left between them. In DNA form, the CDR3 reads TGTGCCAGTAGTTTTGACGGGGGACTCCAAGAGACCCAGTACTTC. Protein: CASSFDGGLQETQYF. The full variable domain, completed using reference TRBV19 and TRBJ2-5, is DGGITQSPKYLFRKEGQNVTLSCEQNLNHDAMYWYRQDPGQGLRLIYYSQIVNDFQKGDIAEGYSVSREKKESFPLTVTSAQKNPTAFYLCASSFDGGLQETQYFGPGTRLLVL.

The chain joins TRBV5-1 to TRBJ2-7; 9 nucleotides align to TRBD1. Germline trimming cut 3 bases from V and 2 bases from J; bases unmatched to any gene: 6. The CDR3 loop spans 15 amino acids. Germline V gives CDR1 SGHRS, CDR2 YFSETQ. The chain's CDR3 is CASSSMGTGPYEQYF. The CDR3 region has the DNA TGCGCCAGCAGCTCCATGGGGACAGGGCCCTACGAGCAGTACTTC.

This clone was seen a few times. This rearrangement joins TRBV28 to TRBJ2-7; D is perhaps TRBD2 (5 bases). CDR1 MDHEN and CDR2 SYDVKM come from the germline V gene. Trimming shortened V by 7 bases and J by 9 bases, and 19 bases separated the two germline ends. The CDR3 contains 13 residues. CDR3 sequence reads: CASTSRSRGRQYF. The CDR3 DNA is TGTGCCAGCACTAGCCGCTCCCGGGGAAGGCAGTACTTC.

This sequence joins TRBV24-1 and TRBJ1-2, with TRBD1 matching 12 bases. The CDR3 runs to 17 residues. V shed 5 bases, J shed 3 bases, and the junction held 9 bases outside the gene matches. CDR1 is KGHDR, CDR2 SFDVKD, per germline. The DNA of the CDR3 is TGTGCCACCAGTGGGACCGGGACAGGGGGCGATCACTATGGCTACACCTTC. It yields the protein CATSGTGTGGDHYGYTF.

The chain joins TRBV19 to TRBJ1-3; no clear D. Trimming pared 4 bases from V and 3 bases from J, leaving 16 bases between. The CDR3 is 16 amino acids. From germline, CDR1 is LNHDA and CDR2 SQIVND (reference sequence). CDR3 sequence reads: CASSSGRGEGGNTIYF. DNA of the CDR3: TGTGCCAGTAGTAGCGGACGTGGGGAGGGTGGAAACACCATATATTTT.

The V gene is TRBV19, the J gene TRBJ2-7; 7 bases agree with TRBD2. The germline V gene encodes CDR1 LNHDA and CDR2 SQIVND (reference sequence). The V gene end was trimmed by 3 bases and the J gene end by 0 bases; junction bases not matched to a gene: 8. This CDR3 contains 16 residues. The CDR3 loop reads CASSIRSGAPSYEQYF. CDR3 coding DNA: TGTGCCAGTAGTATCAGGAGCGGGGCCCCCTCCTACGAGCAGTACTTC.

The rearrangement uses TRBV7-9 and TRBJ1-1; no definite D call. In germline, CDR1 is SEHNR, CDR2 FQNEAQ (reference sequence). V lost 3 bases, J lost 4 bases, and 9 bases lay in between. This CDR3 has 13 amino acids. The CDR3 protein is CASSLREVTEAFF. The DNA for the CDR3 is TGTGCCAGCAGCTTGAGGGAGGTCACTGAAGCTTTCTTT.

The rearrangement joins TRBV5-1 to TRBJ2-7, with 8 bases matching TRBD1. Germline assignment: CDR1 SGHRS and CDR2 YFSETQ. Trimming removed 5 bases from V and 2 bases from J; junction bases left unmatched: 15. The CDR3 runs 17 residues. CDR3 nucleotides: TGCGCCAGCAGTCCTTGGGAAAGACAGGGGTCCACCTACGAGCAGTACTTC. Translation: CASSPWERQGSTYEQYF. The variable domain in full, with the rest retrieved from reference TRBV5-1 and TRBJ2-7, is KAGVTQTPRYLIKTRGQQVTLSCSPISGHRSVSWYQQTPGQGLQFLFEYFSETQRNKGNFPGRFSGRQFSNSRSEMNVSTLELGDSALYLCASSPWERQGSTYEQYFGPGTRLTVT.

This rearrangement joins TRBV6-6 to TRBJ2-7, with 7 bases identical to TRBD1. The V segment lost 5 bases and the J segment 0 bases; nucleotides outside the gene matches: 7. The germline V gene encodes CDR1 MNHNY and CDR2 SVGAGI (reference sequence). CDR3 length: 15 amino acids. CDR3 loop: CASSATGVSSYEQYF. CDR3 nucleotide sequence: TGTGCCAGCAGTGCTACAGGGGTAAGCTCCTACGAGCAGTACTTC.

The V call is TRBV11-3, the J call TRBJ2-2, with TRBD2 matching 9 bases. The CDR3 has 16 amino acids. Unmatched junction bases numbered 6, after V lost 5 bases and J lost 2 bases. Germline values: CDR1 SGHNT, CDR2 YENEEA. The CDR3 nucleotides read TGTGCCAGCAGCCCCGGGACTAGCCAAAACACCGGGGAGCTGTTTTTT. Protein: CASSPGTSQNTGELFF.

The chain couples TRBV3-1 (or the pseudogene TRBV3-2) to TRBJ2-2, with D possibly TRBD2 on 6 matching bases. Germline V gene data show CDR1 as LGHDT and CDR2 as YNNKEL (reference sequence). The CDR3 is 14 residues long. Trimming shortened V by 6 bases and J by 0 bases, and 8 bases separated the two germline ends. CDR3: CASRGDSNTGELFF. CDR3 bases: TGTGCCAGCAGAGGGGACTCGAACACCGGGGAGCTGTTTTTT.

This clone was observed a single time. This chain uses TRBV5-4 with TRBJ2-7, with D perhaps matching TRBD2 (6 bases). The CDR3 is 15 amino acids. Germline CDR1 reads SGHNT; CDR2 reads YYREEE (reference sequence). V was pared by 0 bases and J by 0 bases, with 10 bases between. The CDR3 reads CASSLAGTDSYEQYF. The CDR3 nucleotides read TGTGCCAGCAGCTTGGCCGGGACTGACTCCTACGAGCAGTACTTC. Looking up the rest from reference TRBV5-4 and TRBJ2-7 gives the full variable domain: ETGVTQSPTHLIKTRGQQVTLRCSSQSGHNTVSWYQQALGQGPQFIFQYYREEENGRGNFPPRFSGLQFPNYSSELNVNALELDDSALYLCASSLAGTDSYEQYFGPGTRLTVT.

J is TRBJ2-2 and V is TRBV2; tentatively, D is TRBD2 (5 bases). With 4 bases removed from V and 2 bases from J, the gap between germline ends came to 8 bases. In germline, CDR1 is SNHLY, CDR2 FYNNEI. This CDR3 comprises 14 residues. The DNA of the CDR3 is TGTGCCAGCAGTGTGGGAGTTAACACCGGGGAGCTGTTTTTT. Protein sequence: CASSVGVNTGELFF.

The chain combines TRBV5-1 with TRBJ2-3; D is undetermined. The CDR3 is 15 amino acids. Per the germline V gene, CDR1 is SGHRS and CDR2 is YFSETQ. The V end was cut by 0 bases, the J end by 3 bases, with 11 bases between. This CDR3 reads CASSLEGVGTDTQYF. The CDR3 nucleotides read TGCGCCAGCAGCTTGGAAGGAGTTGGTACAGATACGCAGTATTTT.

This rearrangement joins TRBV5-4 to TRBJ2-5; 9 bases fit TRBD1. The trim removed 0 bases at V and 0 bases at J, leaving 3 bases unmatched. Germline CDR1 is SGHNT and CDR2 is YYREEE (reference sequence). The CDR3 loop spans 16 amino acids. This chain's CDR3 is CASSLGGQGYQETQYF. The CDR3 DNA is TGTGCCAGCAGCTTGGGGGGACAGGGATACCAAGAGACCCAGTACTTC.